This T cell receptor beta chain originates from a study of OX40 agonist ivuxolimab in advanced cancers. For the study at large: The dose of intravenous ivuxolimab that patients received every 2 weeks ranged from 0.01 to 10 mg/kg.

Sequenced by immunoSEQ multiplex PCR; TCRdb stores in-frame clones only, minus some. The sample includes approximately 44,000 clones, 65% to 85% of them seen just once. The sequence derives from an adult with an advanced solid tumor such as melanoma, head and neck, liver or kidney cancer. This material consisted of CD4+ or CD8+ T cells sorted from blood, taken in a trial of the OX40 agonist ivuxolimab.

The CDR3 DNA reads as TGTGCCAGTTCGAGAGATATGAACACTGGGGCTTTCTTT. Protein product: CASSRDMNTGAFF. The rearrangement uses TRBV18 and TRBJ1-1; D is unresolved. This CDR3 is built from 13 residues. Deletions cut 9 bases from V and 11 bases from J, with 22 bases between. Germline CDR1 is KGHSH and CDR2 is LQKENI.